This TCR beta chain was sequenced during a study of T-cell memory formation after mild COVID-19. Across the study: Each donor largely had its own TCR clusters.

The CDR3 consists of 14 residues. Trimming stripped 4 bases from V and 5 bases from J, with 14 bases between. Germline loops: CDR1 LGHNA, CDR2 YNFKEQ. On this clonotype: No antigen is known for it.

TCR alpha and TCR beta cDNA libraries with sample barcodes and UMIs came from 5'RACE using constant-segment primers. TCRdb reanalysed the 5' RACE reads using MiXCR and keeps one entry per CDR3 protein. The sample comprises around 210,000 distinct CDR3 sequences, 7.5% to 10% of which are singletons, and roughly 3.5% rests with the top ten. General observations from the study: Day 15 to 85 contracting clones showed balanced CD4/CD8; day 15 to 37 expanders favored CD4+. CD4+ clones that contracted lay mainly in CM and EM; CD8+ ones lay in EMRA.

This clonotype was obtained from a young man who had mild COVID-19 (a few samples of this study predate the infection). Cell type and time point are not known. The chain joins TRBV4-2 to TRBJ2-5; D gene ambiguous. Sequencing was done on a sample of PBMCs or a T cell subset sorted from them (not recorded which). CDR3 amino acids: CASSPFGGGETQYF. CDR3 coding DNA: TGTGCCAGCAGCCCCTTCGGTGGTGGCGAGACCCAGTACTTC.